The 27 T cell receptor beta chains below come from one sample, sequenced in a study of blood T cell repertoires in COVID-19. Clones were read by immunoSEQ multiplex PCR, and TCRdb kept only the in-frame ones, dropping some. The sample comprises roughly 170,000 clones, about 87% of which are singletons, and about 1% rests with the top ten. Sequencing was carried out using peripheral blood. Receptors were obtained from a woman under 30 who had recovered from COVID-19.

This clone was detected once. V gene TRBV7-2 combines with J gene TRBJ1-2; D is undetermined. The length of the CDR3 is 12 residues. Germline V gene lookup returns CDR1 SGHTA and CDR2 FQGNSA. Trimming pared 5 bases from V and 4 bases from J, leaving 8 bases between. DNA for the CDR3: TGTGCCAGCAGCCCGGGGATCTATGGCTACACCTTC. It is translated as CASSPGIYGYTF.

The chain combines TRBV29-1 with TRBJ1-2, with 9 bases aligning to TRBD1. The CDR3 spans 17 residues. Germline loops: CDR1 SQVTM, CDR2 ANQGSEA. V shed 3 bases and J 3 bases; nucleotides not matched to a gene: 14. CDR3 sequence (DNA): TGCAGCGTTGAGGAGGGACAGGGTGTATCCAGCTACTATGGCTACACCTTC. Translating gives CSVEEGQGVSSYYGYTF.

The J gene is TRBJ1-4, the V gene TRBV27, with 11 bases that match TRBD1. Germline V gene lookup returns CDR1 MNHEY and CDR2 SMNVEV (reference sequence). V gave up 5 bases and J gave up 6 bases; unmatched junction bases: 5. The CDR3 is 15 residues long. The CDR3 nucleotides read TGTGCCAGCAGTCTTTGGGGACAGGGGGATGAAAAACTGTTTTTT. Protein: CASSLWGQGDEKLFF.

The V call is TRBV7-2, the J call TRBJ2-7; D not resolved. V was cut by 3 bases and J by 5 bases, with 17 bases left in between. The CDR3 is 15 amino acids. Per germline, CDR1 SGHTA and CDR2 FQGNSA. CDR3 bases: TGTGCCAGCAGCTTCTTCGGTTCGCGGATAAACGAGCAGTACGTC. Translating gives CASSFFGSRINEQYV.

The CDR3: CASSRMQGNPDTQYF. In DNA form, the CDR3 reads TGTGCCAGCAGCCGTATGCAGGGAAACCCAGATACGCAGTATTTT. The chain is built from TRBV7-6 and TRBJ2-3; tentatively, D is TRBD1 (5 bases). The CDR3 runs to 15 residues. Trimming pared 5 bases from V and 4 bases from J, leaving 16 bases between. The germline V gene has CDR1 SGHVS and CDR2 FNYEAQ. The whole variable domain, filled in from reference TRBV7-6 and TRBJ2-3, reads GAGVSQSPRYKVTKRGQDVALRCDPISGHVSLYWYRQALGQGPEFLTYFNYEAQQDKSGLPNDRFSAERPEGSISTLTIQRTEQRDSAMYRCASSRMQGNPDTQYFGPGTRLTVL.

J is TRBJ2-2 and V is TRBV18; D may be TRBD2 (6 bases). Trimming took 1 base from V and 6 from J, leaving 15 bases between them. The CDR3 runs 16 residues. CDR1 KGHSH and CDR2 LQKENI come from the germline V gene. The CDR3 sequence is CASSPRSEGRAGELFF. DNA for the CDR3: TGTGCCAGCTCACCACGGTCGGAGGGCAGGGCCGGGGAGCTGTTTTTT.

V usage is TRBV29-1 and J usage is TRBJ2-3, with D maybe TRBD2 (6 bases). Trimming stripped 6 bases from V and 4 bases from J, with 20 bases between. Germline values: CDR1 SQVTM, CDR2 ANQGSEA. This CDR3 comprises 15 residues. CDR3 DNA: TGCAGCGTGGTCCCCCTGCGACTAGGTTCAGATACGCAGTATTTT. Its protein product is CSVVPLRLGSDTQYF.

The chain links TRBV4-1 to TRBJ2-3; 11 bases line up with TRBD1. Germline V lookup: CDR1 MGHRA, CDR2 YSYEKL. The CDR3 runs 18 residues. V lost 2 bases, J lost 4 bases, and 11 bases stayed unmatched. The CDR3 sequence is CASSQSNKTGQGADTQYF. CDR3 nucleotide sequence: TGCGCCAGCAGCCAAAGTAACAAAACGGGACAGGGGGCAGATACGCAGTATTTT.

This rearrangement joins TRBV6-1 to TRBJ2-3; TRBD2 is a possible D gene (5 bases). Trimming took off 1 base at V and 5 bases at J, with 10 bases between the two ends. CDR3 size: 14 residues. In germline, CDR1 is MNHNS, CDR2 SASEGT. In nucleotides, the CDR3 is TGTGCCAGCAGTGAAGGGCTAGCTGTAGATACGCAGTATTTT. Protein: CASSEGLAVDTQYF.

The rearrangement joins TRBV4-3 to TRBJ1-4; TRBD1 agrees at 12 bases. V lost 3 bases to trimming and J lost 3 bases; unmatched junction nucleotides: 8. Germline values: CDR1 LGHNA, CDR2 YSLEER. The CDR3 totals 18 residues. The DNA of the CDR3 is TGCGCCAGCAGCCACGGGACAGGGGGCCAGTCAGCTAATGAAAAACTGTTTTTT. It translates to CASSHGTGGQSANEKLFF.

V usage is TRBV7-9 and J usage is TRBJ1-1; tentatively, D is TRBD1 (5 bases). The germline CDR1 and CDR2 sequences are SEHNR and FQNEAQ (reference sequence). The CDR3 loop spans 15 amino acids. Trimming removed 1 base from V and 2 bases from J, with 11 bases in between. For the CDR3, the DNA is TGTGCCAGCAGCTTAGGGTGGGGGGGAAACACTGAAGCTTTCTTT. Translating gives CASSLGWGGNTEAFF.

The chain is built from TRBV14 and TRBJ2-3; 10 bases fit TRBD2. The CDR3 length is 16 residues. From germline, CDR1 is SGHDN and CDR2 FVKESK. V trimming: 5 bases; J trimming: 2 bases; junction bases outside the gene matches: 7. CDR3 protein: CASSVGGLAVTDTQYF. As DNA, the CDR3 is TGTGCCAGCAGCGTGGGAGGACTAGCGGTCACAGATACGCAGTATTTT.

V and J are TRBV1 and TRBJ2-1; the table's D call, TRBD2, has no DNA check behind it. TRBV1 is assigned pseudogene status. The CDR3 sequence is 17 residues long. This chain's CDR3 is CTSSQDQATSSYNEQFF. The CDR3 DNA reads as TGCACCAGCAGCCAAGATCAAGCGACTAGCTCCTACAATGAGCAGTTCTTC.

The chain carries TRBV6-1 and TRBJ2-7; 9 nucleotides line up with TRBD2. The ends lost 2 bases at V and 3 bases at J; junction bases unmatched: 8. Germline V gene sequence: CDR1 MNHNS, CDR2 SASEGT. This CDR3 is built from 16 residues. Here the CDR3 DNA reads TGTGCCAGCAGTGAACCTCCAGCGGGGGGACTCTACGAGCAGTACTTC. Translation: CASSEPPAGGLYEQYF.

The V gene is TRBV1, the J gene TRBJ1-1; TRBD1 is the table's D call and was not checked against the DNA. TRBV1 is deemed a pseudogene. This CDR3 has 15 residues. This chain's CDR3 is CTSSQEWSGTTEAFF. The CDR3 DNA follows: TGCACCAGCAGCCAAGAGTGGTCAGGAACCACTGAAGCTTTCTTT.

This clone was recorded only once. The genes are TRBV13 and TRBJ1-5; 11 bases match TRBD1. With V trimmed by 5 bases and J by 6 bases, 3 bases remained unmatched. This CDR3 is 14 amino acids long. Germline V gene sequence: CDR1 PRHDT, CDR2 FYEKMQ (reference sequence). Here the CDR3 reads CASSGQGAGQPQHF. In nucleotides, the CDR3 is TGTGCCAGCAGCGGACAGGGGGCGGGTCAGCCCCAGCATTTT.

The sample holds a few counts of this clone. Here the CDR3 DNA reads TGTGCCAGCCGCTCGACAGGACCCAATCAGCCCCAGCATTTT. Amino acids: CASRSTGPNQPQHF. The chain carries TRBV2 and TRBJ1-5, with D tentatively TRBD1 (6 bases). The germline V gene encodes CDR1 SNHLY and CDR2 FYNNEI. The V and J ends lost 8 bases and 3 bases respectively, with 14 bases between them. This CDR3 contains 14 residues.

This chain joins TRBV4-1 and TRBJ1-4; no definite D call. This CDR3 is built from 17 residues. Germline CDR1 and CDR2: MGHRA and YSYEKL. V was clipped by 1 base and J by 5 bases, with 17 bases between them. The CDR3 nucleotides read TGCGCCAGCAGCCAAGTCTCCTCTGACGGGTCCAATGAAAAACTGTTTTTT. This translates into CASSQVSSDGSNEKLFF.

The CDR3: CASSLQGSAAVYEQYF. In DNA form, the CDR3 reads TGTGCCAGCAGTTTGCAGGGGTCTGCCGCAGTCTACGAGCAGTACTTC. The V gene is TRBV6-5, the J gene TRBJ2-7, with D perhaps TRBD1 (6 bases). From germline, CDR1 is MNHEY and CDR2 SVGAGI. Trimming took 4 bases from V and 3 from J, leaving 19 bases between them. This CDR3 spans 16 amino acids.

CDR3 loop: CASSLAYGSWTSGSETQYF. CDR3 DNA: TGCGCCAGCAGCTTGGCTTACGGATCTTGGACTAGCGGTTCGGAGACCCAGTACTTC. The rearrangement links TRBV5-1 to TRBJ2-5; 10 nucleotides match TRBD2. There are 19 residues in the CDR3. The germline V gene encodes CDR1 SGHRS and CDR2 YFSETQ. After removal of 0 bases from V and 5 bases from J, the junction contained 16 bases not matched to a gene.

A remark on this clone: Other DNA sequences in this sample translate to the same CDR3. The chain uses TRBV24-1 and TRBJ2-5; D perhaps matches TRBD1 (6 bases). Germline V CDR1 and CDR2: KGHDR, SFDVKD. This CDR3 has 14 residues. V shed 4 bases and J shed 1 base, with 9 bases lying between them. CDR3 nucleotides: TGTGCCACCAGTGACAGGACAGTCCAAGAGACCCAGTACTTC. Protein product: CATSDRTVQETQYF.

This clone was seen just once. The sample carries other DNA sequences with the same CDR3. J is TRBJ1-5 and V is TRBV18, with D unresolved. The CDR3 sequence is 13 residues long. Looked up from germline, CDR1 is KGHSH and CDR2 is LQKENI. The V gene lost 3 bases and the J gene lost 5 bases, with 8 bases spanning the gap. CDR3 in amino acids: CASSPGRDQPQHF. The CDR3 DNA follows: TGTGCCAGCTCACCGGGGAGGGATCAGCCCCAGCATTTT.

The chain combines TRBV11-2 with TRBJ2-1, with a possible D match to TRBD1 (7 bases). The germline V gene encodes CDR1 SGHAT and CDR2 FQNNGV. This CDR3 has 15 amino acids. Trimming pared 1 base from V and 4 bases from J, leaving 11 bases between. The CDR3 nucleotides are TGTGCCAGCAGCTTAGCAGGGGGGTTTTACAATGAGCAGTTCTTC. This gives the protein CASSLAGGFYNEQFF.

The genes are TRBV5-8 and TRBJ2-4; weak D call: TRBD2 (5 bases). V dropped 4 bases and J dropped 6 bases, with 8 bases sitting between them. CDR1 is SGHTS, CDR2 YDEGEE, per germline. The CDR3 contains 12 residues. Here the CDR3 reads CASSPTRNIQYF. In DNA, the CDR3 is TGTGCCAGCAGCCCAACTAGAAACATTCAGTACTTC.

The V gene is TRBV7-9, the J gene TRBJ1-5; D gene ambiguous. The V gene lost 1 base and the J gene lost 9 bases, with 7 bases spanning the gap. Germline V CDR1 and CDR2: SEHNR, FQNEAQ (reference sequence). CDR3 length: 12 residues. The CDR3 sequence is CASSLGSRPQHF. CDR3 coding DNA: TGTGCCAGCAGCTTAGGGAGTCGGCCCCAGCATTTT. The variable domain in full, completed from reference TRBV7-9 and TRBJ1-5, reads DTGVSQNPRHKITKRGQNVTFRCDPISEHNRLYWYRQTLGQGPEFLTYFQNEAQLEKSRLLSDRFSAERPKGSFSTLEIQRTEQGDSAMYLCASSLGSRPQHFGDGTRLSIL.

The rearrangement links TRBV27 to TRBJ1-3, with D maybe TRBD1 (6 bases). Germline assignment: CDR1 MNHEY and CDR2 SMNVEV (reference sequence). This CDR3 contains 15 residues. The V gene lost 8 bases and the J gene lost 0 bases, with 14 bases spanning the gap. The CDR3 here is CASRDTQISGNTIYF. The CDR3 bases are TGTGCCAGCCGGGACACCCAAATCTCTGGAAACACCATATATTTT.

The chain has TRBV15 and TRBJ2-3; 8 nucleotides line up with TRBD2. The CDR3 has 15 amino acids. The germline CDR1 and CDR2 sequences are LNHNV and YYDKDF (reference sequence). The trim removed 0 bases at V and 4 bases at J, leaving 3 bases unmatched. For the CDR3, the DNA is TGTGCCACCAGCAGAGAAACGGGAGGGGCAGATACGCAGTATTTT. Protein sequence: CATSRETGGADTQYF.